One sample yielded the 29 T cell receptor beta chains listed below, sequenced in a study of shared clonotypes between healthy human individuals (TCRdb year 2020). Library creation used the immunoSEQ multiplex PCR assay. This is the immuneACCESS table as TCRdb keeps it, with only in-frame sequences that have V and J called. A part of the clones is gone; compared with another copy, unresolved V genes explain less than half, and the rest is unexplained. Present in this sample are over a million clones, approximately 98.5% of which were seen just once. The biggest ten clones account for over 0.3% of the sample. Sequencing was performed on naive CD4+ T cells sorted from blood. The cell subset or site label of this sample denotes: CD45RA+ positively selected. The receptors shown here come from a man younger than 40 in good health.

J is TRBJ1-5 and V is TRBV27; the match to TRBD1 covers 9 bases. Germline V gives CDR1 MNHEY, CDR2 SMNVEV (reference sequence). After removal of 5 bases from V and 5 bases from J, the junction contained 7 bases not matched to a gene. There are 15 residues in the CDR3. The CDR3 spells CASSPNRGPDQPQHF. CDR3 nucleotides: TGTGCCAGCAGTCCCAACAGGGGGCCGGATCAGCCCCAGCATTTT.

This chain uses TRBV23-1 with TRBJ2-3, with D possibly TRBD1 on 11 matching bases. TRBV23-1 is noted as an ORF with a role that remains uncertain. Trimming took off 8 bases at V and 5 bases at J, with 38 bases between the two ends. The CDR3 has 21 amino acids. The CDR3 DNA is TGCGCCAGCGGGCGAGGGACAGGGGGACCCTATGAAGCTAGCGGGAGAGATACGCAGTATTTT. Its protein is CASGRGTGGPYEASGRDTQYF.

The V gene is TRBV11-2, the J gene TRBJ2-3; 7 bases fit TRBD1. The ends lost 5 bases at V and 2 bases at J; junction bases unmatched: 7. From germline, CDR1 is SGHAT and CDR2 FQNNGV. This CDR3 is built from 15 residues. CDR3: CASSLSGTVTDTQYF. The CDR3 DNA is TGTGCCAGCAGCCTATCAGGGACAGTCACAGATACGCAGTATTTT.

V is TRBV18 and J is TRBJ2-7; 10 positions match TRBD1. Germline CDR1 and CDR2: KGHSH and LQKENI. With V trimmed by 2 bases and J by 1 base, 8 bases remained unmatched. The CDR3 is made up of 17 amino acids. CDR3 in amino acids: CASSPYTGTGVSYEQYF. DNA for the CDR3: TGTGCCAGCTCACCATACACCGGGACAGGGGTATCCTACGAGCAGTACTTC.

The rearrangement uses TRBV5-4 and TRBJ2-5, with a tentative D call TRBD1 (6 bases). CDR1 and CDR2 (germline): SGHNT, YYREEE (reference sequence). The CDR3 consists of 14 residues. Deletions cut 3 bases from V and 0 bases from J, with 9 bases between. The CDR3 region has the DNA TGTGCCAGCAGCTCTGGACAGAACCAAGAGACCCAGTACTTC. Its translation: CASSSGQNQETQYF.

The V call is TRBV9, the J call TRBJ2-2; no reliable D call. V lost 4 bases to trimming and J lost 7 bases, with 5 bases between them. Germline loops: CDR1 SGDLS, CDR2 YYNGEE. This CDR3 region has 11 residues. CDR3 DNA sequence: TGTGCCAGCAGCCGAAGCGGGGAGCTGTTTTTT. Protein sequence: CASSRSGELFF.

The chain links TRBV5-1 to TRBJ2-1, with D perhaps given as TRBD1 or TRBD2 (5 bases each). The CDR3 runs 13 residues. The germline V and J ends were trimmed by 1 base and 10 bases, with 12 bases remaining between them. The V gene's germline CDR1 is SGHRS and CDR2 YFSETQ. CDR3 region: CASSLFGGNEQFF. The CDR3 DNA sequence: TGCGCCAGCAGCTTGTTTGGGGGAAACGAGCAGTTCTTC.

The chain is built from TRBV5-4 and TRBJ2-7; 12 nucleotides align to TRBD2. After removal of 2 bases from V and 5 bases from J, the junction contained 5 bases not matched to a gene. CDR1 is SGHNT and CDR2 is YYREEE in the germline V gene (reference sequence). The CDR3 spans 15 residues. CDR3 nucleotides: TGTGCCAGCAGCTTTGGACTAGCGGGGTCCGACGAGCAGTACTTC. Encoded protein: CASSFGLAGSDEQYF.

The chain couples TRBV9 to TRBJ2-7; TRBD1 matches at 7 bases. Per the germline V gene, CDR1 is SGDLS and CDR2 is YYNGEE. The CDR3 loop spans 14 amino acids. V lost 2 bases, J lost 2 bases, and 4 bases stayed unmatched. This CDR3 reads CASSVDGTAYEQYF. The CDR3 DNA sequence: TGTGCCAGCAGCGTGGATGGGACAGCCTACGAGCAGTACTTC.

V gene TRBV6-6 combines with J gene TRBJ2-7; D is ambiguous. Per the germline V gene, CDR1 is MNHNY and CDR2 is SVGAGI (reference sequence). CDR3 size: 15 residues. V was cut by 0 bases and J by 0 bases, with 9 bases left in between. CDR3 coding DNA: TGTGCCAGCAGTTACTCGGGCGGTCCCTCCTACGAGCAGTACTTC. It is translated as CASSYSGGPSYEQYF.

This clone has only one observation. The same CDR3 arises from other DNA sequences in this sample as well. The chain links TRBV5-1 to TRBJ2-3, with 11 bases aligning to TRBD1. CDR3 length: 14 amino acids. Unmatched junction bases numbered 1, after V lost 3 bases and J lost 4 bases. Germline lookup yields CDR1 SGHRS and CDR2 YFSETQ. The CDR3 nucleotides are TGCGCCAGCAGCTCGGGACAGGGGGCAGATACGCAGTATTTT. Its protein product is CASSSGQGADTQYF.

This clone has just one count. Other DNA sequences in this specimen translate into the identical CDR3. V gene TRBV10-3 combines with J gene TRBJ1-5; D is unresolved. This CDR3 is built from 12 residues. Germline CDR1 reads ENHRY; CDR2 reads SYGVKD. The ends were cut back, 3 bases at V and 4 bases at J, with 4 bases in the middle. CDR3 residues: CAISEGNQPQHF. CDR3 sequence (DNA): TGTGCCATCAGTGAAGGAAATCAGCCCCAGCATTTT.

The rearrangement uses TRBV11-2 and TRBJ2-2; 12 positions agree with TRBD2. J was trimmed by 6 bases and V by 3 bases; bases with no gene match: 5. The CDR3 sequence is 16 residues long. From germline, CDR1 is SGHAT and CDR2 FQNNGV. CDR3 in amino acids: CASSFSTSGSSGELFF. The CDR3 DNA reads TGTGCCAGCAGCTTTTCGACTAGCGGGAGTTCCGGGGAGCTGTTTTTT.

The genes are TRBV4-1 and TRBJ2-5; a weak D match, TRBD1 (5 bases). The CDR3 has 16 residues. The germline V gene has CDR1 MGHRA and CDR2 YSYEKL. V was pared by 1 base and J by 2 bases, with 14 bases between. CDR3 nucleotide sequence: TGCGCCAGCAGCCAAGGCGTAGATCCAGGGCAAGAGACCCAGTACTTC. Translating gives CASSQGVDPGQETQYF.

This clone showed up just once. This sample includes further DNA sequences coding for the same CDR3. CDR3 in amino acids: CASSFRGADTQYF. The CDR3 coding sequence is TGCGCCAGCAGCTTTAGGGGCGCAGATACGCAGTATTTT. V gene TRBV5-1 combines with J gene TRBJ2-3; tentative D call: TRBD1 (5 bases). The germline V gene encodes CDR1 SGHRS and CDR2 YFSETQ. Trimming took off 2 bases at V and 4 bases at J, with 8 bases between the two ends. CDR3 length equals 13 residues.

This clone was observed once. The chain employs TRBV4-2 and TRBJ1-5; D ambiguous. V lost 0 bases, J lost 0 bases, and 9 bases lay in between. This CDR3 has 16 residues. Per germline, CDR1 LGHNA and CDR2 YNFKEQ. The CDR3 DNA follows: TGTGCCAGCAGCCAAGATTGGGCCCATAGCAATCAGCCCCAGCATTTT. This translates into CASSQDWAHSNQPQHF.

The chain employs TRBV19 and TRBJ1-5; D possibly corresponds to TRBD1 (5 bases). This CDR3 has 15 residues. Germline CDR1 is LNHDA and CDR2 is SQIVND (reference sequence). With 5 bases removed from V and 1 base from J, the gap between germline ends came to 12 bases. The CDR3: CASSLQGTSNQPQHF. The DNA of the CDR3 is TGTGCCAGTAGTCTTCAAGGGACGAGCAATCAGCCCCAGCATTTT.

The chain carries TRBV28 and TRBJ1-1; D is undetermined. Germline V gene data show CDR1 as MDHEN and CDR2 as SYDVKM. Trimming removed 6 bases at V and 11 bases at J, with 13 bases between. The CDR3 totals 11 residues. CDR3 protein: CASRIGSSAFF. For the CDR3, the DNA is TGTGCCAGCAGGATAGGGAGTTCGGCTTTCTTT.

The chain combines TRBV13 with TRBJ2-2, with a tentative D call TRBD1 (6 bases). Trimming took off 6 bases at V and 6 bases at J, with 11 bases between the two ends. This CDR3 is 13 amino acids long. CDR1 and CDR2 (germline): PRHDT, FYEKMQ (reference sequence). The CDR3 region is CASSKQGAGELFF. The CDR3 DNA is TGTGCCAGCAGTAAACAGGGTGCCGGGGAGCTGTTTTTT.

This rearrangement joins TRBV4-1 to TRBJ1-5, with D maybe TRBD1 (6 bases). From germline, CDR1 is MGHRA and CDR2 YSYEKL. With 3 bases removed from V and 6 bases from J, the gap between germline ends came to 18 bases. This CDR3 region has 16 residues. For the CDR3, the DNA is TGCGCCAGCAGCCAGGTCAGGGGAGGTGGTGGTCAGCCCCAGCATTTT. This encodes CASSQVRGGGGQPQHF.

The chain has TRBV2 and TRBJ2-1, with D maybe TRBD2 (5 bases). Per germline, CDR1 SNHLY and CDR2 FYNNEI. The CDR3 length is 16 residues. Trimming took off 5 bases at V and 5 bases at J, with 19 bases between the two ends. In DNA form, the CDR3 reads TGTGCCAGCAGTATGAGGGTAGGTTTGGTAAACAATGAGCAGTTCTTC. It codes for CASSMRVGLVNNEQFF.

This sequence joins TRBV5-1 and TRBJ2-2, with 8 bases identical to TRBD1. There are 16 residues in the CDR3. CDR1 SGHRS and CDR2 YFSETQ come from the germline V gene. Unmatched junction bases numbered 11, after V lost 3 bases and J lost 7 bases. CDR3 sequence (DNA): TGCGCCAGCAGCTCCCTAGGGACAGGTGTGGGCGGGGAGCTGTTTTTT. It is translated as CASSSLGTGVGGELFF.

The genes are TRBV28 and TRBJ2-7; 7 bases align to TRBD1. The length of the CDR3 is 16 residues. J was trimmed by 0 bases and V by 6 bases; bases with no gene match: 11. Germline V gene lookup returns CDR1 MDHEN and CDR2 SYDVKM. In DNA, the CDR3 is TGTGCCAGCAGCCTTCAGGGGGTTGCTAGCTCCTACGAGCAGTACTTC. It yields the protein CASSLQGVASSYEQYF.

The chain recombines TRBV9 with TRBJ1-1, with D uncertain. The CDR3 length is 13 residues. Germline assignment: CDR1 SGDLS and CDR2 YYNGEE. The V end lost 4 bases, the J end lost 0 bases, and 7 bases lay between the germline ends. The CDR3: CASSQELNTEAFF. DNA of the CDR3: TGTGCCAGCAGCCAAGAATTGAACACTGAAGCTTTCTTT. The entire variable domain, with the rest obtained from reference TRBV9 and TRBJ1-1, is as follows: DSGVTQTPKHLITATGQRVTLRCSPRSGDLSVYWYQQSLDQGLQFLIQYYNGEERAKGNILERFSAQQFPDLHSELNLSSLELGDSALYFCASSQELNTEAFFGQGTRLTVV.

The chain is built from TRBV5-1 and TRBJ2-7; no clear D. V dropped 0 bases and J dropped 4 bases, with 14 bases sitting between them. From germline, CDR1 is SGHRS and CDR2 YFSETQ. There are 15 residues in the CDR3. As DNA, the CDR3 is TGCGCCAGCAGCTTGGTGTTTGGTGGGATATACGAGCAGTACTTC. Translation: CASSLVFGGIYEQYF.

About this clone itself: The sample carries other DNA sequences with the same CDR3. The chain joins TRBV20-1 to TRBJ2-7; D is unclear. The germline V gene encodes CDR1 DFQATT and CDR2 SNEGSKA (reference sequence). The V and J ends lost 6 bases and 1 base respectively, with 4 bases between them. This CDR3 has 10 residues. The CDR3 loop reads CSADSYEQYF. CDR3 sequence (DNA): TGCAGTGCAGATTCCTACGAGCAGTACTTC.

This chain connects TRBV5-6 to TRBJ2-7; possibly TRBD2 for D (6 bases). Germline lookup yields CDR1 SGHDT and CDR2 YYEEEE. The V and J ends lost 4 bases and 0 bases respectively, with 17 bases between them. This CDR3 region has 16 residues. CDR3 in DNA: TGTGCCAGCAGCCGTTTTTGGGGCGGGGTCTCCTACGAGCAGTACTTC. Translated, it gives CASSRFWGGVSYEQYF.

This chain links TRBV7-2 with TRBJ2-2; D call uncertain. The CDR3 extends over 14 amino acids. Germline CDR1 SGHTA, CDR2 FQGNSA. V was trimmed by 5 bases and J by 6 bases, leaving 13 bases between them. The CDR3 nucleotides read TGTGCCAGCAGCAATCTAGTGTCCGCCGGGGAGCTGTTTTTT. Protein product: CASSNLVSAGELFF.

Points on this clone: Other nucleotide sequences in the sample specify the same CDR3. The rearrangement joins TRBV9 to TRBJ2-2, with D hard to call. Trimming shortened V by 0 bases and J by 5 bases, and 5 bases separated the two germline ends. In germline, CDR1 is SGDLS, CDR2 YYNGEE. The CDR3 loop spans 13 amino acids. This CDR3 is CASSVVLTGELFF. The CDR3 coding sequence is TGTGCCAGCAGCGTAGTTTTAACCGGGGAGCTGTTTTTT.